What follows are 17 T cell receptor beta chains derived from one specimen sequenced in a study of beta chain features in type 1 diabetes. As every portion of the isolated RNA was reverse transcribed, the sequencing read expressed TCRB transcripts. Measured with immunoSEQ multiplex PCR; TCRdb has only the in-frame clones, and not every one. The sample lists 200,000 to 250,000 clones; 11% were seen once. The sequenced sample consisted of central memory CD4+ T cells from blood. These receptors were obtained from a young man in good health.

This clone was picked up many times. The chain recombines TRBV15 with TRBJ2-1, with unresolved D. CDR1 is LNHNV and CDR2 is YYDKDF in the germline V gene (reference sequence). The CDR3 runs 13 residues. V lost 3 bases, J lost 7 bases, and 10 bases lay in between. The CDR3 DNA reads TGTGCCACCAGCAGGGACCCGAGAAATGAGCAGTTCTTC. It is translated as CATSRDPRNEQFF.

As concerns this clone: Within the sample, other DNA sequences also encode this same CDR3. The CDR3 sequence: CASSLVAGGGQETQYF. DNA for the CDR3: TGCGCCAGCAGCTTGGTTGCAGGGGGGGGCCAAGAGACCCAGTACTTC. The chain recombines TRBV5-1 with TRBJ2-5; D possibly uses TRBD1 or TRBD2 (7 bases each). V lost 0 bases, J lost 1 base, and 13 bases lay in between. This CDR3 comprises 16 residues. Germline V gives CDR1 SGHRS, CDR2 YFSETQ.

J is TRBJ2-5 and V is TRBV19, with D maybe TRBD2 (6 bases). The V end was cut by 11 bases, the J end by 3 bases, with 22 bases between. The CDR3 loop spans 15 amino acids. Germline V gives CDR1 LNHDA, CDR2 SQIVND (reference sequence). The CDR3 DNA sequence: TGTGCCTCTCGGTCCAGGGCGGGAATTGAAGAGACCCAGTACTTC. Its translation is CASRSRAGIEETQYF.

This clone was observed a few times. The gene calls are TRBV2 and TRBJ2-1; 10 bases align to TRBD1. V lost 6 bases, J lost 4 bases, and 6 bases stayed unmatched. Germline-derived CDR1 and CDR2 are SNHLY and FYNNEI. The CDR3 consists of 15 residues. CDR3 amino acids: CASSQGQGSYNEQFF. The DNA of the CDR3 is TGTGCCAGCAGCCAGGGACAGGGGTCGTACAATGAGCAGTTCTTC.

Ten or more counts support this clone. The V gene is TRBV15, the J gene TRBJ1-5; TRBD1 agrees at 8 bases. With V trimmed by 1 base and J by 6 bases, 5 bases remained unmatched. This CDR3 contains 15 residues. From germline, CDR1 is LNHNV and CDR2 YYDKDF (reference sequence). The CDR3 DNA is TGTGCCACCAGCAGAGGAGGACAGGGCGCTCAGCCCCAGCATTTT. This sequence encodes CATSRGGQGAQPQHF.

This chain links TRBV20-1 with TRBJ2-5; D unresolved. Per the germline V gene, CDR1 is DFQATT and CDR2 is SNEGSKA (reference sequence). The CDR3 is 11 residues long. V lost 0 bases and J 5 bases, leaving 4 bases between the germline ends. CDR3 bases: TGCAGTGCTAGAGATCTCGAGACCCAGTACTTC. Translation: CSARDLETQYF.

Ten or more counts support this clone. The chain uses TRBV15 and TRBJ2-2; TRBD1 might be the D (5 bases). This CDR3 is built from 14 residues. The V gene's germline CDR1 is LNHNV and CDR2 YYDKDF (reference sequence). The V end was cut by 1 base, the J end by 5 bases, with 8 bases between. In nucleotides, the CDR3 is TGTGCCACCAGCAGAGTTAGACAGACCGGGGAGCTGTTTTTT. Translated, it gives CATSRVRQTGELFF.

The CDR3 reads CTSSHGTSGQETQYF. The CDR3 coding sequence is TGCACCAGCAGCCACGGGACTAGCGGCCAAGAGACCCAGTACTTC. The rearrangement links TRBV1 to TRBJ2-5; TRBD2 is the table's D call, not checked against the DNA. TRBV1 is shown as a pseudogene. This CDR3 has 15 amino acids.

This clone has more than one count but fewer than ten. The chain couples TRBV27 to TRBJ2-1; 7 bases line up with TRBD2. The CDR3 consists of 15 residues. Unmatched junction bases numbered 11, after V lost 4 bases and J lost 8 bases. From germline, CDR1 is MNHEY and CDR2 SMNVEV (reference sequence). The CDR3 is CASSYRPGRGDEQFF. The CDR3 DNA follows: TGTGCCAGCAGTTACCGTCCGGGACGGGGGGATGAGCAGTTCTTC.

This clone was counted at least ten times. The V gene is TRBV2, the J gene TRBJ2-4; weak D call: TRBD1 (5 bases). Germline V gives CDR1 SNHLY, CDR2 FYNNEI. Between the trimmed V and J ends, which lost 6 bases and 0 bases, there was a span of 6 bases. The CDR3 is 13 amino acids. This CDR3 reads CASRQGAKNIQYF. Here the CDR3 DNA reads TGTGCCAGCAGGCAGGGAGCCAAAAACATTCAGTACTTC.

The sample holds a few counts of this clone. The gene calls are TRBV14 and TRBJ2-2; D unresolved. With 4 bases removed from V and 0 bases from J, the gap between germline ends came to 9 bases. CDR1 is SGHDN, CDR2 FVKESK, per germline. CDR3 length: 15 amino acids. CDR3 DNA sequence: TGTGCCAGCAGCCCGCGGAGATCGAACACCGGGGAGCTGTTTTTT. This sequence encodes CASSPRRSNTGELFF.

Here the CDR3 DNA reads TGTGCCACCAGCAGAACCGGGACTAGCTACAATGAGCAGTTCTTC. Translated: CATSRTGTSYNEQFF. The rearrangement links TRBV15 to TRBJ2-1; 8 bases align to TRBD2. CDR1 and CDR2 from the germline V gene are LNHNV and YYDKDF (reference sequence). V was pared by 2 bases and J by 3 bases, with 3 bases of the junction left unmatched. The CDR3 loop spans 15 amino acids.

This clone occurred a few times. The chain is built from TRBV7-2 and TRBJ1-4; D is unclear. CDR3 length equals 14 residues. The germline V gene has CDR1 SGHTA and CDR2 FQGNSA. Trimming shortened V by 6 bases and J by 4 bases, and 12 bases separated the two germline ends. This chain's CDR3 is CASRSSVFNEKLFF. The CDR3 DNA reads TGTGCCAGCAGATCCAGCGTTTTTAATGAAAAACTGTTTTTT.

The chain has TRBV11-2 and TRBJ2-7; 8 bases are a match to TRBD2. Germline V gene lookup returns CDR1 SGHAT and CDR2 FQNNGV. V trimming: 5 bases; J trimming: 3 bases; junction bases outside the gene matches: 9. The CDR3 runs 15 residues. This chain's CDR3 is CASSRLAGFYYEQYF. In nucleotides, the CDR3 is TGTGCCAGCAGCCGATTAGCGGGATTCTACTACGAGCAGTACTTC.

The table lists this clone with a few counts. For the CDR3, the DNA is TGTGCCAGCAGCACTCCGGGACTAGCGGGAGGGCCGCCAGATACGCAGTATTTT. The encoded protein is CASSTPGLAGGPPDTQYF. The V call is TRBV9, the J call TRBJ2-3; TRBD2 matches at 16 bases. V shed 4 bases and J 4 bases; nucleotides not matched to a gene: 9. The CDR3 length is 18 residues. Germline CDR1 is SGDLS and CDR2 is YYNGEE.

This sequence joins TRBV14 and TRBJ2-3; D remains unclear. The CDR3 length is 15 residues. The V and J ends lost 0 bases and 2 bases respectively, with 9 bases between them. CDR1 and CDR2 from the germline V gene are SGHDN and FVKESK. The CDR3 nucleotides are TGTGCCAGCAGCCAAGATTATAACCCCACAGATACGCAGTATTTT. It specifies CASSQDYNPTDTQYF. The full variable domain, in which reference TRBV14 and TRBJ2-3 provide the parts outside the CDR3, is EAGVTQFPSHSVIEKGQTVTLRCDPISGHDNLYWYRRVMGKEIKFLLHFVKESKQDESGMPNNRFLAERTGGTYSTLKVQPAELEDSGVYFCASSQDYNPTDTQYFGPGTRLTVL.

This clone was seen a handful of times. V gene TRBV29-1 combines with J gene TRBJ2-7; 7 nucleotides agree with TRBD1. This CDR3 region has 12 residues. The V gene's germline CDR1 is SQVTM and CDR2 ANQGSEA. J was trimmed by 5 bases and V by 6 bases; bases with no gene match: 7. The CDR3 DNA reads TGCAGCGTGACAGGGACGGGGAACGAGCAGTACTTC. It encodes CSVTGTGNEQYF.